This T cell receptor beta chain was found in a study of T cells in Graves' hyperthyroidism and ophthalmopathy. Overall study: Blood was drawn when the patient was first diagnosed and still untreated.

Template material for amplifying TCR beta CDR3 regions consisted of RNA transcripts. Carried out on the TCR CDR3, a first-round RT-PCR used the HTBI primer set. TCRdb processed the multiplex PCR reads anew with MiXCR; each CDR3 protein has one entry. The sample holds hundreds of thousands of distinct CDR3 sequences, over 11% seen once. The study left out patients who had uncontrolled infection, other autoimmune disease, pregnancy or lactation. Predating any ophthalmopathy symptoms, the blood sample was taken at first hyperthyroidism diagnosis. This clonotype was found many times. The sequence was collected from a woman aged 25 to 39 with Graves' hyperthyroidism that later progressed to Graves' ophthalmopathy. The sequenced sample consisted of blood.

The CDR3 sequence is CSVGTEMNTEAFF. CDR3 nucleotides: TGCAGCGTTGGGACGGAAATGAACACTGAAGCTTTCTTT. The chain joins TRBV29-1 to TRBJ1-1; D uncertain. The germline V gene encodes CDR1 SQVTM and CDR2 ANQGSEA. Trimming took off 4 bases at V and 0 bases at J, with 9 bases between the two ends. The CDR3 runs 13 residues. The full variable domain, with the rest looked up from reference TRBV29-1 and TRBJ1-1, is SAVISQKPSRDICQRGTSLTIQCQVDSQVTMMFWYRQQPGQSLTLIATANQGSEATYESGFVIDKFPISRPNLTFSTLTVSNMSPEDSSIYLCSVGTEMNTEAFFGQGTRLTVV.